Below are 12 T cell receptor beta chains sequenced from a single sample in a study of blood T cell repertoires in COVID-19. Sequencing was performed with immunoSEQ multiplex PCR; in TCRdb, only in-frame clones are kept and a portion is missing. The data contain tens of thousands of clones, roughly 70% of them singletons. The sequenced material came from peripheral blood. Receptor source: a man older than 75 with acute or convalescent COVID-19.

The CDR3 protein is CAGTGLAAYNEQFF. DNA for the CDR3: TGTGCCGGGACCGGACTAGCGGCATACAATGAGCAGTTCTTC. The rearrangement joins TRBV7-9 to TRBJ2-1; 10 nucleotides align to TRBD2. This CDR3 spans 14 amino acids. Unmatched junction bases numbered 8, after V lost 11 bases and J lost 4 bases. The germline V gene has CDR1 SEHNR and CDR2 FQNEAQ (reference sequence).

V is TRBV29-1 and J is TRBJ2-7; perhaps TRBD2 as D (6 bases). The germline V gene has CDR1 SQVTM and CDR2 ANQGSEA. Between the trimmed V and J ends, which lost 4 bases and 3 bases, there was a span of 19 bases. This CDR3 has 15 amino acids. The CDR3 loop reads CSVGGGILGNYEQYF. For the CDR3, the DNA is TGCAGCGTTGGGGGCGGGATCCTGGGAAACTACGAGCAGTACTTC.

The chain joins TRBV30 to TRBJ2-1; D unclear. Between the trimmed V and J ends, which lost 1 base and 7 bases, there was a span of 14 bases. This CDR3 comprises 14 residues. Germline V gene sequence: CDR1 GTSNPN, CDR2 SVGIG (reference sequence). In DNA form, the CDR3 reads TGTGCCTGGAGTGGGAGCCTTTTGTTGAATGAGCAGTTCTTC. This codes for CAWSGSLLLNEQFF.

This sequence joins TRBV20-1 and TRBJ2-1; TRBD2 aligns across 9 bases. The CDR3 consists of 14 residues. Germline values: CDR1 DFQATT, CDR2 SNEGSKA (reference sequence). The V and J ends lost 3 bases and 7 bases, in that order; junction bases with no gene match: 7. CDR3 in DNA: TGCAGTGCTAGTCCTAGCGGGATTGGGAATGAGCAGTTCTTC. This codes for CSASPSGIGNEQFF.

The CDR3 is CASSRDFLNTEAFF. The CDR3, as DNA: TGTGCCAGCAGTCGGGATTTCTTGAACACTGAAGCTTTCTTT. The chain employs TRBV6-5 and TRBJ1-1; no firm D call. This CDR3 is built from 14 residues. The V end lost 5 bases, the J end lost 0 bases, and 10 bases lay between the germline ends. Germline values: CDR1 MNHEY, CDR2 SVGAGI.

This clone was seen just once. This chain links TRBV7-8 with TRBJ2-2; D might be TRBD2 (6 bases). V dropped 3 bases and J dropped 8 bases, with 10 bases sitting between them. Germline V gene lookup returns CDR1 SGHVS and CDR2 FQNEAQ. This CDR3 spans 13 amino acids. The CDR3 sequence is CASSLGLAGELFF. CDR3 nucleotide sequence: TGTGCCAGCAGCTTGGGACTGGCAGGGGAGCTGTTTTTT. Using reference TRBV7-8 and TRBJ2-2 for the parts outside the CDR3, the full variable domain is GAGVSQSPRYKVAKRGQDVALRCDPISGHVSLFWYQQALGQGPEFLTYFQNEAQLDKSGLPSDRFFAERPEGSVSTLKIQRTQQEDSAVYLCASSLGLAGELFFGEGSRLTVL.

J is TRBJ1-1 and V is TRBV10-3; TRBD1 agrees at 9 bases. Germline V gene lookup returns CDR1 ENHRY and CDR2 SYGVKD. Germline trimming cut 10 bases from V and 6 bases from J; bases unmatched to any gene: 18. This CDR3 comprises 16 residues. CDR3 amino acids: CATRSGTGLREAEAFF. CDR3 bases: TGTGCCACCCGCTCCGGGACAGGGTTACGTGAGGCTGAAGCTTTCTTT.

V usage is TRBV6-5 and J usage is TRBJ2-3; D perhaps matches TRBD2 (6 bases). Trimming shortened V by 2 bases and J by 3 bases, and 9 bases separated the two germline ends. The CDR3 sequence is 14 residues long. Per germline, CDR1 MNHEY and CDR2 SVGAGI. CDR3 nucleotides: TGTGCCAGCAGTTACCTCCGGGGGACAGATACGCAGTATTTT. This gives the protein CASSYLRGTDTQYF.

The J gene is TRBJ1-3, the V gene TRBV9; TRBD1 matches at 7 bases. Germline CDR1 reads SGDLS; CDR2 reads YYNGEE. This CDR3 is 17 amino acids long. Trimming removed 0 bases from V and 0 bases from J; junction bases left unmatched: 6. DNA of the CDR3: TGTGCCAGCAGCGTAGAAGGGGGCGATTTCTCTGGAAACACCATATATTTT. The encoded protein is CASSVEGGDFSGNTIYF. Using reference TRBV9 and TRBJ1-3 for the parts outside the CDR3, the full variable domain is DSGVTQTPKHLITATGQRVTLRCSPRSGDLSVYWYQQSLDQGLQFLIQYYNGEERAKGNILERFSAQQFPDLHSELNLSSLELGDSALYFCASSVEGGDFSGNTIYFGEGSWLTVV.

This clone came up once. The V gene is TRBV10-3, the J gene TRBJ1-2; D remains unclear. The CDR3 sequence is 14 residues long. Germline V gene data show CDR1 as ENHRY and CDR2 as SYGVKD. V shed 3 bases and J shed 6 bases, with 14 bases lying between them. The CDR3 sequence is CAISDRQARDGYTF. CDR3 nucleotide sequence: TGTGCCATCAGTGATAGGCAGGCGAGGGATGGCTACACCTTC.

This clone was seen only a few times. This chain links TRBV19 with TRBJ1-4; D is uncertain. V was cut by 5 bases and J by 0 bases, with 10 bases left in between. Germline CDR1 and CDR2: LNHDA and SQIVND (reference sequence). The CDR3 has 15 residues. The CDR3 protein is CASSGQSATNEKLFF. The CDR3 region has the DNA TGTGCCAGTAGTGGGCAGTCCGCAACTAATGAAAAACTGTTTTTT. The full variable domain, completed using reference TRBV19 and TRBJ1-4, is DGGITQSPKYLFRKEGQNVTLSCEQNLNHDAMYWYRQDPGQGLRLIYYSQIVNDFQKGDIAEGYSVSREKKESFPLTVTSAQKNPTAFYLCASSGQSATNEKLFFGSGTQLSVL.

In its sample, this clone was seen once. V usage is TRBV29-1 and J usage is TRBJ2-2, with 11 bases identical to TRBD2. The CDR3 sequence is 14 residues long. With 7 bases clipped from V and 1 base from J, the junction kept 2 bases outside the gene matches. Germline CDR1 and CDR2: SQVTM and ANQGSEA. For the CDR3, the DNA is TGCAGCGGTCTAGCGGGAGGGAACACCGGGGAGCTGTTTTTT. Encoded protein: CSGLAGGNTGELFF.